The 25 T cell receptor beta chains below come from one sample, sequenced in a study of relationships among human T cell subsets. Th1 cells were collected as flow-through following bead selections for CD25, CD56 and CD294. TCR alpha and beta CDR3s were amplified from mRNA by semiquantitative ARM-PCR. In ARM-PCR, communal superprimers followed tagged nested gene-specific primers for exponential amplification. MiXCR was run by TCRdb on the multiplex PCR reads, yielding one entry per CDR3 protein. Of about 13,000 distinct CDR3 sequences in the sample, 67% were seen once. The sample taken for sequencing was CD4+ Th1 cells sorted from blood. The receptors come from a man between 40 and 49 years old in good health.

This clonotype appeared a single time. The chain employs TRBV12-3 or TRBV12-4 and TRBJ1-2; 7 nucleotides align to TRBD1. CDR3 length: 13 residues. With 6 bases clipped from V and 8 bases from J, the junction kept 9 bases outside the gene matches. The CDR3 region is CASSPRQGTGYTF. Here the CDR3 DNA reads TGTGCCAGCAGCCCCAGACAGGGAACAGGCTACACCTTC.

V gene TRBV5-5 combines with J gene TRBJ2-5; D gene unclear. Germline lookup yields CDR1 SGHKS and CDR2 YYEKEE (reference sequence). V lost 0 bases and J lost 0, with 9 bases in between. This CDR3 has 15 residues. The CDR3 protein is CASSLVFPYQETQYF. CDR3 coding DNA: TGTGCCAGCAGCTTGGTATTCCCGTACCAAGAGACCCAGTACTTC. Looking up the rest from reference TRBV5-5 and TRBJ2-5 gives the full variable domain: DAGVTQSPTHLIKTRGQQVTLRCSPISGHKSVSWYQQVLGQGPQFIFQYYEKEERGRGNFPDRFSARQFPNYSSELNVNALLLGDSALYLCASSLVFPYQETQYFGPGTRLLVL.

This rearrangement joins TRBV11-2 to TRBJ2-7, with D maybe TRBD2 (6 bases). CDR3 length: 15 residues. The V end lost 2 bases, the J end lost 2 bases, and 13 bases lay between the germline ends. Germline V gene sequence: CDR1 SGHAT, CDR2 FQNNGV. CDR3 sequence reads: CASSLLSGTPYEQYF. The CDR3 DNA reads as TGTGCCAGCAGCTTACTTAGCGGCACCCCCTACGAGCAGTACTTC. The full variable domain, rest sourced from reference TRBV11-2 and TRBJ2-7, is EAGVAQSPRYKIIEKRQSVAFWCNPISGHATLYWYQQILGQGPKLLIQFQNNGVVDDSQLPKDRFSAERLKGVDSTLKIQPAKLEDSAVYLCASSLLSGTPYEQYFGPGTRLTVT.

A word on this clonotype: An end of the junction does not agree with germline; a read error may underlie this. The V and J genes are TRBV28 and TRBJ2-2; tentative D call: TRBD2 (6 bases). CDR1 is MDHEN and CDR2 is SYDVKM in the germline V gene. The CDR3 spans 18 residues. In nucleotides, the CDR3 is TGTGCCAGCAGTCCACTCCCAATGAAGCAGTTCGGGACGGGGGAGTTGTTTTTT. Encoded protein: CASSPLPMKQFGTGELFF.

The chain joins TRBV11-3 to TRBJ2-7; 9 nucleotides agree with TRBD1. CDR3 length: 13 amino acids. In germline, CDR1 is SGHNT, CDR2 YENEEA. After removal of 5 bases from V and 6 bases from J, the junction contained 5 bases not matched to a gene. CDR3 nucleotides: TGTGCCAGCAGCCCCGGACAGGGGTTCGAGCAGTACTTC. This encodes CASSPGQGFEQYF.

V gene TRBV12-3 or TRBV12-4 combines with J gene TRBJ2-4; no clear D gene. The CDR3 totals 15 residues. V dropped 6 bases and J dropped 0 bases, with 12 bases sitting between them. CDR3 DNA sequence: TGTGCCAGCAGCCGACGCACTGTAGCCAAAAACATTCAGTACTTC. Encoded protein: CASSRRTVAKNIQYF.

The V gene is TRBV28, the J gene TRBJ1-2; the D gene is possibly TRBD1 (6 bases). Trimming removed 7 bases at V and 4 bases at J, with 10 bases between. CDR1 and CDR2 (germline): MDHEN, SYDVKM. The CDR3 covers 12 residues. CDR3 in amino acids: CASKRGGYGYTF. The CDR3, as DNA: TGTGCCAGCAAAAGGGGGGGCTATGGCTACACCTTC.

The V call is TRBV4-1, the J call TRBJ1-5, with D maybe TRBD1 (5 bases). The length of the CDR3 is 14 residues. CDR1 MGHRA and CDR2 YSYEKL come from the germline V gene. V was shortened by 6 bases and J by 3 bases, with 12 bases between the two germline ends. Written as DNA, the CDR3 is TGCGCCAGCAGGGGGTCAGGGTTCAATCAGCCCCAGCATTTT. It is translated as CASRGSGFNQPQHF.

The chain employs TRBV28 and TRBJ2-7, with D perhaps matching TRBD1 or TRBD2 (5 bases each). Germline loops: CDR1 MDHEN, CDR2 SYDVKM. CDR3 length: 16 residues. Trimming removed 6 bases from V and 3 bases from J, with 21 bases in between. The CDR3 DNA follows: TGTGCCAGCAGCGATTCCCCTCCAGGGAGAGGCTACGAGCAGTACTTC. This encodes CASSDSPPGRGYEQYF.

V gene TRBV13 combines with J gene TRBJ2-3, with 11 bases fitting TRBD2. The J segment lost 0 bases and the V segment lost 5 bases, leaving 4 bases of the junction unmatched. CDR3 length: 16 residues. CDR1 and CDR2 from the germline V gene are PRHDT and FYEKMQ (reference sequence). The CDR3 here is CASSRIAGGSTDTQYF. For the CDR3, the DNA is TGTGCCAGCAGCCGTATAGCGGGAGGGAGCACAGATACGCAGTATTTT.

The chain combines TRBV7-9 with TRBJ2-5; D gene uncertain. The CDR3 covers 14 residues. The germline V gene has CDR1 SEHNR and CDR2 FQNEAQ (reference sequence). V was cut by 1 base and J by 4 bases, with 10 bases left in between. The CDR3: CASSLGILRETQYF. The CDR3 DNA follows: TGTGCCAGCAGCTTAGGCATACTACGAGAGACCCAGTACTTC.

This clonotype was seen more than once but under ten times. The chain joins TRBV28 to TRBJ2-4; unclear D gene. Germline CDR1 and CDR2: MDHEN and SYDVKM. The CDR3 is made up of 14 amino acids. CDR3 DNA sequence: TGTGCGACGTCGGGTAGGGCAGCCGGAAACATTCAGTACTTC. Translated: CATSGRAAGNIQYF.

CDR3 bases: TGTGCCAGCAGCTTAGGGGAAATGAACACTGAAGCTTTCTTT. Its translation is CASSLGEMNTEAFF. The chain uses TRBV7-9 and TRBJ1-1; D gene ambiguous. Trimming removed 1 base from V and 0 bases from J, with 6 bases in between. This CDR3 is built from 14 residues. The V gene's germline CDR1 is SEHNR and CDR2 FQNEAQ (reference sequence).

The genes are TRBV10-3 and TRBJ1-2; the D gene is possibly TRBD1 (5 bases). CDR3 length: 12 amino acids. Germline lookup yields CDR1 ENHRY and CDR2 SYGVKD. V lost 6 bases, J lost 2 bases, and 7 bases lay in between. CDR3 protein: CAIREGNYGYTF. CDR3 sequence (DNA): TGTGCCATCAGAGAGGGGAACTATGGCTACACCTTC.

This rearrangement joins TRBV18 to TRBJ1-1; no firm D call. The CDR3 contains 13 residues. CDR1 is KGHSH, CDR2 LQKENI, per germline. Trimming pared 3 bases from V and 0 bases from J, leaving 5 bases between. CDR3 sequence reads: CASSPALNTEAFF. CDR3 sequence (DNA): TGTGCCAGCTCACCTGCGTTGAACACTGAAGCTTTCTTT.

J is TRBJ1-5 and V is TRBV28; perhaps TRBD1 as D (5 bases). The CDR3 covers 15 residues. V was trimmed by 2 bases and J by 9 bases, leaving 17 bases between them. Germline V gene lookup returns CDR1 MDHEN and CDR2 SYDVKM. The CDR3: CASSLPGTGAGPQHF. The CDR3 DNA reads as TGTGCCAGCAGTTTACCCGGTACAGGCGCCGGGCCCCAGCATTTT.

The V and J genes are TRBV12-3 or TRBV12-4 and TRBJ2-2, with 9 bases fitting TRBD1. The CDR3 consists of 16 residues. Trimming took 5 bases from V and 0 from J; bases not matched to a gene: 4. The CDR3 nucleotides read TGTGCCAGCAGTCCACGGACAGGGGCGAACACCGGGGAGCTGTTTTTT. It yields the protein CASSPRTGANTGELFF.

The chain uses TRBV11-2 and TRBJ1-1; 8 nucleotides match TRBD1. The ends lost 5 bases at V and 9 bases at J; junction bases unmatched: 5. The CDR3 is 12 residues long. Germline CDR1 is SGHAT and CDR2 is FQNNGV. The CDR3 protein is CASSIGQGQAFF. The CDR3 nucleotides are TGTGCCAGCAGCATCGGACAGGGTCAAGCTTTCTTT.

As DNA, the CDR3 is TGTGCCAGCAGCTTAGGGCGATATCAGCCCCAGCATTTT. Translated: CASSLGRYQPQHF. The chain joins TRBV11-2 to TRBJ1-5, with D unclear. The CDR3 loop spans 13 amino acids. CDR1 is SGHAT, CDR2 FQNNGV, per germline. V dropped 1 base and J dropped 5 bases, with 6 bases sitting between them.

The gene calls are TRBV28 and TRBJ1-5; D remains ambiguous. The CDR3 totals 16 residues. Trimming removed 2 bases at V and 6 bases at J, with 17 bases between. Looked up from germline, CDR1 is MDHEN and CDR2 is SYDVKM. The CDR3 DNA reads TGTGCCAGCAGTTTACCCCTCGGTGATGTTGGTCAGCCCCAGCATTTT. This encodes CASSLPLGDVGQPQHF.

This clonotype has just a few counts. This chain joins TRBV12-3 or TRBV12-4 and TRBJ1-5; no clear D. The CDR3 runs 13 residues. Trimming took 6 bases from V and 5 from J, leaving 11 bases between them. The CDR3 nucleotides are TGTGCCAGCAGCCGAGACGAATATCAGCCCCAGCATTTT. It encodes CASSRDEYQPQHF.

In its sample, this clonotype was seen a few times. The V call is TRBV11-1, the J call TRBJ2-7; 9 nucleotides align to TRBD2. The CDR3 runs to 15 residues. The junction had 6 bases not matched to a gene; V was cut back by 5 bases and J by 1 base. Germline lookup yields CDR1 SGHAT and CDR2 FQDESV (reference sequence). The CDR3 DNA reads as TGTGCCAGCAGCGTACTAGCGGGCTTTTCCTACGAGCAGTACTTC. Protein sequence: CASSVLAGFSYEQYF.

The chain employs TRBV11-2 and TRBJ2-1; 9 bases fit TRBD2. Germline assignment: CDR1 SGHAT and CDR2 FQNNGV. The CDR3 has 16 residues. The J segment lost 0 bases and the V segment lost 4 bases, leaving 4 bases of the junction unmatched. The CDR3 DNA reads as TGTGCCAGCAGCTCCATACTAGCGGGCTCCTACAATGAGCAGTTCTTC. Translated: CASSSILAGSYNEQFF.

This clonotype has only one observation. The chain has TRBV5-1 and TRBJ1-1; tentatively, D is TRBD1 (5 bases). CDR1 is SGHRS, CDR2 YFSETQ, per germline. This CDR3 is built from 14 residues. V shed 2 bases and J shed 2 bases, with 10 bases lying between them. Here the CDR3 reads CASSFDGGNTEAFF. DNA for the CDR3: TGCGCCAGCAGCTTCGACGGGGGAAACACTGAAGCTTTCTTT.

The J gene is TRBJ1-1, the V gene TRBV6-1; 11 bases match TRBD1. The CDR3 runs 15 residues. From germline, CDR1 is MNHNS and CDR2 SASEGT. J lost 1 base, V lost 7 bases, and 5 bases had no gene match. The CDR3: CASTTGTGGNTEAFF. CDR3 in DNA: TGTGCCAGCACGACCGGGACAGGGGGGAACACTGAAGCTTTCTTT.